The T cell receptor beta chain described here comes from a study of blood T cell repertoires in COVID-19. From germline, CDR1 is SGHNT and CDR2 YYREEE (reference sequence). The CDR3 totals 14 residues. J gave up 2 bases and V 4 bases, and 3 bases lay outside the gene matches. TCRdb's copy holds only in-frame clones and misses some; the assay was immunoSEQ multiplex PCR. Counted here are 100,000 to 150,000 clones, roughly 86% occurring once; the ten biggest clones make up 10% to 12%. The Seattle site enrolled patients during active infection and followed them longitudinally. The sequencing sample was made of peripheral blood. This clonotype was obtained from a woman aged 70-85 years with COVID-19, enrolled during active disease. The V and J genes are TRBV5-4 and TRBJ1-2; 9 nucleotides agree with TRBD1. The CDR3 DNA reads as TGTGCCAGCAGCGAGGGACAGGGAAACTATGGCTACACCTTC. This translates into CASSEGQGNYGYTF.